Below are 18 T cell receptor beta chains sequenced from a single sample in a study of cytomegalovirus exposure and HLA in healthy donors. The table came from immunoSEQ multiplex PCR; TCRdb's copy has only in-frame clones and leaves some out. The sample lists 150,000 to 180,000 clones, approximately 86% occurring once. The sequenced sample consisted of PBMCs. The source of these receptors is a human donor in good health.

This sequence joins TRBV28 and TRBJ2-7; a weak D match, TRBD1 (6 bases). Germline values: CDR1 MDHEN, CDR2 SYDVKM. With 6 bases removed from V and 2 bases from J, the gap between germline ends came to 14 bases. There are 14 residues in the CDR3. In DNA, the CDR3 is TGTGCCAGCAGCCTTGACAGGTTGGCCTACGAGCAGTACTTC. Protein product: CASSLDRLAYEQYF.

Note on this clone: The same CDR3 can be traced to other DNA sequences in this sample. The CDR3 DNA reads as TGTGCCAGCTCACCTCGCAGGGAAGAGACCCAGTACTTC. It codes for CASSPRREETQYF. J is TRBJ2-5 and V is TRBV18; a weak D match, TRBD1 (5 bases). CDR1 is KGHSH and CDR2 is LQKENI in the germline V gene. V dropped 3 bases and J dropped 3 bases, with 8 bases sitting between them. The CDR3 contains 13 residues. Combining the CDR3 with reference TRBV18 and TRBJ2-5 gives the whole variable domain NAGVMQNPRHLVRRRGQEARLRCSPMKGHSHVYWYRQLPEEGLKFMVYLQKENIIDESGMPKERFSAEFPKEGPSILRIQQVVRGDSAAYFCASSPRREETQYFGPGTRLLVL.

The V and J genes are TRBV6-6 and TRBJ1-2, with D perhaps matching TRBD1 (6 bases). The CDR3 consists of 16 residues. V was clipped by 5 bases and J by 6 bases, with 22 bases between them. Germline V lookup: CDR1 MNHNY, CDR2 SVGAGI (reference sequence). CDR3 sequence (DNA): TGTGCCAGCAGTCGGGAGGGGGAAAGAGTGTTGAATGGCTACACCTTC. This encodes CASSREGERVLNGYTF.

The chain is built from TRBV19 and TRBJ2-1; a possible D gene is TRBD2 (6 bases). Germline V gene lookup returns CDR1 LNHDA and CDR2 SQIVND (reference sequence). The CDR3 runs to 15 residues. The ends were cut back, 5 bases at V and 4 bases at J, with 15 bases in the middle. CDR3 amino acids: CASSPPRGLYNEQFF. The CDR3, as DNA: TGTGCCAGTAGTCCACCCCGGGGGTTATACAATGAGCAGTTCTTC.

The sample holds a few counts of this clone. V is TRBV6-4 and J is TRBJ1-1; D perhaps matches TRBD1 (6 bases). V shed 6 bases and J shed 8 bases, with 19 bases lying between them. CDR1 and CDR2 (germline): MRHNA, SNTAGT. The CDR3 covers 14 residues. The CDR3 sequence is CASRDTDRAVEAFF. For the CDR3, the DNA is TGTGCCAGCAGGGATACGGACAGAGCAGTCGAAGCTTTCTTT.

CDR3 loop: CSASEAEQFF. Written as DNA, the CDR3 is TGCAGTGCTAGTGAGGCTGAGCAGTTCTTC. The chain uses TRBV20-1 and TRBJ2-1; no firm D call. This CDR3 spans 10 amino acids. V lost 3 bases, J lost 9 bases, and 6 bases lay in between. The germline V gene has CDR1 DFQATT and CDR2 SNEGSKA (reference sequence).

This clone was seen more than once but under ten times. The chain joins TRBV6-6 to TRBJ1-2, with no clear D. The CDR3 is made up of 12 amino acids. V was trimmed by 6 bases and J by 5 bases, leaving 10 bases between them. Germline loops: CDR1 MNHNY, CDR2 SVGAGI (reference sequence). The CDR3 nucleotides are TGTGCCAGCAGGACTATGAATTATGGCTACACCTTC. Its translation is CASRTMNYGYTF.

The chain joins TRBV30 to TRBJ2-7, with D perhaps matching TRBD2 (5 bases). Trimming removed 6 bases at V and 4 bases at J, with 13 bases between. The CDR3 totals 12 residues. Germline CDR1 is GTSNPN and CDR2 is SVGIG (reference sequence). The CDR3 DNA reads TGTGCCTGCAAAGCGGATGGGTACGAGCAGTACTTC. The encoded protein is CACKADGYEQYF.

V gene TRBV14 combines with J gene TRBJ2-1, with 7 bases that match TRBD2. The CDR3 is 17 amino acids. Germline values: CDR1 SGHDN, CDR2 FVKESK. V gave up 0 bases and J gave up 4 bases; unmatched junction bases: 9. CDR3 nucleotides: TGTGCCAGCAGCCAAGAGCTTCGAGGCGGGAGATACAATGAGCAGTTCTTC. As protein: CASSQELRGGRYNEQFF.

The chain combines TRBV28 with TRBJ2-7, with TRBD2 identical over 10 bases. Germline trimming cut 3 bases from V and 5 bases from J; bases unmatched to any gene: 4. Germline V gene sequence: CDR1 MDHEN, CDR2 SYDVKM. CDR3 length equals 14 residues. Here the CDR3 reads CASSFLAGEDEQYF. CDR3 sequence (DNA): TGTGCCAGCAGTTTCCTAGCGGGAGAGGACGAGCAGTACTTC.

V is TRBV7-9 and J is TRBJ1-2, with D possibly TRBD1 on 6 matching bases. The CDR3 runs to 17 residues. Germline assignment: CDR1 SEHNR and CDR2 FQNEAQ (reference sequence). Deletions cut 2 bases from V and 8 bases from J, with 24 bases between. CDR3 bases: TGTGCCAGCAGCTTATTTGAGCTATACGGTGTTGGGGGCGGCTACACCTTC. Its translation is CASSLFELYGVGGGYTF.

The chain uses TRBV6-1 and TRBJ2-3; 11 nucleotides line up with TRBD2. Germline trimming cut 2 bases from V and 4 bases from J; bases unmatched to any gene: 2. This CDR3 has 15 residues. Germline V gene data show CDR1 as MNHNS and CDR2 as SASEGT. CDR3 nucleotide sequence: TGTGCCAGCAGTGAATCTAGCGGGAGGCCAGATACGCAGTATTTT. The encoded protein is CASSESSGRPDTQYF.

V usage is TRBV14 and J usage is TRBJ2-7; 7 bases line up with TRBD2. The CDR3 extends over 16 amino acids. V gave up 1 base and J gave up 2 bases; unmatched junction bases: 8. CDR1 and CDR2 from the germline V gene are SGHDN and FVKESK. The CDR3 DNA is TGTGCCAGCAGCCAAGGGGGGGGAGCGAAAGCCTACGAGCAGTACTTC. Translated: CASSQGGGAKAYEQYF.

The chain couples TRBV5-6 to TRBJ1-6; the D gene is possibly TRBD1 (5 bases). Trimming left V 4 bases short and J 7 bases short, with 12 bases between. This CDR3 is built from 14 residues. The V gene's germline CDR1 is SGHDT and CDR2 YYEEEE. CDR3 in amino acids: CASSPRARNSPLHF. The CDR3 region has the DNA TGTGCCAGCAGCCCCAGGGCTAGAAATTCACCCCTCCACTTT. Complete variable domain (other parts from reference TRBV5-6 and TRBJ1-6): DAGVTQSPTHLIKTRGQQVTLRCSPKSGHDTVSWYQQALGQGPQFIFQYYEEEERQRGNFPDRFSGHQFPNYSSELNVNALLLGDSALYLCASSPRARNSPLHFGNGTRLTVT.

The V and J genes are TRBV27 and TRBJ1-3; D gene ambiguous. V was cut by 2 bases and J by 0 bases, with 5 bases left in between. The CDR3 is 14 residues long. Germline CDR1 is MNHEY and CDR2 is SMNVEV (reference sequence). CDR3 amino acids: CASSLRYSGNTIYF. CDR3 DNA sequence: TGTGCCAGCAGTTTACGGTACTCTGGAAACACCATATATTTT.

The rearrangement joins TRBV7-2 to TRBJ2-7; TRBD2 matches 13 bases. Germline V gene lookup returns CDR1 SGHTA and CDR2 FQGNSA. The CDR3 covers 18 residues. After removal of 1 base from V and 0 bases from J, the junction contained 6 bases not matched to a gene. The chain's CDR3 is CASSLETSGGVSSYEQYF. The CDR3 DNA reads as TGTGCCAGCAGCTTAGAAACTAGCGGGGGGGTAAGCTCCTACGAGCAGTACTTC.

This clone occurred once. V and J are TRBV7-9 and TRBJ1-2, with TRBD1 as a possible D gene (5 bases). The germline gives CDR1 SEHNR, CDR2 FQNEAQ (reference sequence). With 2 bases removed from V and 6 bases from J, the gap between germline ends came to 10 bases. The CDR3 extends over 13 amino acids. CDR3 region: CASSLSRVNGYTF. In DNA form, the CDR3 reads TGTGCCAGCAGCTTATCCAGGGTCAATGGCTACACCTTC.

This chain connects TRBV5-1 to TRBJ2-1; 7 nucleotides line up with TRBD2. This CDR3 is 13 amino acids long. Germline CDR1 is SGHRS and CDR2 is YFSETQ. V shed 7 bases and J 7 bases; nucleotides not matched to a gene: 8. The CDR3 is CASLPGRKNEQFF. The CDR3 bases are TGCGCCAGCCTACCCGGGAGGAAGAATGAGCAGTTCTTC.